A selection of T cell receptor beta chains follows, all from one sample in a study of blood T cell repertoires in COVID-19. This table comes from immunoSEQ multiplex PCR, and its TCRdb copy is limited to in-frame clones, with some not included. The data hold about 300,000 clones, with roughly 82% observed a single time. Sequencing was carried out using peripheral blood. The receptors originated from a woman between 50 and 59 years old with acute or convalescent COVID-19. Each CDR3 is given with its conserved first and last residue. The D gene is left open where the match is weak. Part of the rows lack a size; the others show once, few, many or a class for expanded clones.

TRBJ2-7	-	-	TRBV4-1	CASSRTDQSHYEQYF	TGCGCCAGCAGTAGGACAGACCAATCTCACTACGAGCAGTACTTC
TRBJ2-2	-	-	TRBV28	CASIRGNTGELFF	TGTGCCAGCATCAGGGGGAACACCGGGGAGCTGTTTTTT
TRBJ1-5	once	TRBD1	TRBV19	CASSLGQIFSNQPQHF	TGTGCCAGTAGTCTGGGACAGATCTTTAGCAATCAGCCCCAGCATTTT
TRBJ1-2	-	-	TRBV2	CASEPGGIANYGYTF	TGTGCCAGCGAACCCGGGGGGATAGCTAACTATGGCTACACCTTC
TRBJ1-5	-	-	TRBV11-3	CASSSKAGGGSQPQHF	TGTGCCAGCAGCTCAAAGGCTGGTGGGGGCAGTCAGCCCCAGCATTTT
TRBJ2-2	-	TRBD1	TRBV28	CASSLKGVGGRRDTGELFF	TGTGCCAGCAGTTTAAAAGGTGTAGGGGGCCGCCGGGACACCGGGGAGCTGTTTTTT
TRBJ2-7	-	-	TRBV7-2	CASSPWTLYEQYF	TGTGCCAGCAGCCCTTGGACTCTTTACGAGCAGTACTTC
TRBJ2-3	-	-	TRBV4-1	CASSQDRSAGTDTQYF	TGCGCCAGCAGCCAAGATCGATCAGCGGGCACAGATACGCAGTATTTT
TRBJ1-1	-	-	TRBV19	CASSIGPGNTEAFF	TGTGCCAGTAGTATAGGGCCAGGGAACACTGAAGCTTTCTTT
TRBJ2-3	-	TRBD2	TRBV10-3	CAISAGGSSTDTQYF	TGTGCCATCAGTGCAGGCGGGAGTAGCACAGATACGCAGTATTTT
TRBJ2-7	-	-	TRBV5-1	CASSLIPDSLDEQYF	TGCGCCAGCAGCTTGATCCCTGACAGCCTGGATGAGCAGTACTTC
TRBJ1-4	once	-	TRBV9	CASSTQWGGLGEKLFF	TGTGCCAGCAGCACCCAGTGGGGGGGGCTTGGTGAAAAACTGTTTTTT
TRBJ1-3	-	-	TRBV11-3	CASSFGGSGNTIYF	TGTGCCAGCAGCTTCGGGGGCTCTGGAAACACCATATATTTT
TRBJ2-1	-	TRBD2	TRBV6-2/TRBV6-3	CASSSTSWSYNEQFF	TGTGCCAGCAGTTCGACTAGCTGGTCCTACAATGAGCAGTTCTTC
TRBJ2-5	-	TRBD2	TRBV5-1	CASSPGLAGGGTQYF	TGCGCCAGCAGCCCCGGACTAGCGGGAGGAGGGACCCAGTACTTC
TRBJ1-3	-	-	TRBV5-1	CASSLASLQVPGGNTIYF	TGCGCCAGCAGCTTGGCCTCCCTACAGGTCCCAGGCGGAAACACCATATATTTT
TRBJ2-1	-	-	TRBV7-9	CASSLVEVLLNNEQFF	TGTGCCAGCAGCTTAGTTGAAGTTTTGCTAAACAATGAGCAGTTCTTC
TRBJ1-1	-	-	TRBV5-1	CASSLVSRANTEAFF	TGCGCCAGCAGCTTGGTATCCAGGGCGAACACTGAAGCTTTCTTT
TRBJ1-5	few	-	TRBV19	CASSPRASGVSNQPQHF	TGTGCCAGTAGTCCCCGCGCCTCAGGGGTGAGCAATCAGCCCCAGCATTTT
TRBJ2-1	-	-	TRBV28	CASSLSGNHEQFF	TGTGCCAGCAGTTTATCAGGGAACCATGAGCAGTTCTTC